Below, 3 T cell receptor beta chains from the same sample are listed, as sequenced in a study of cytomegalovirus exposure and HLA in healthy donors. The PCR was carried out with 60 Vbeta primers and 13 Jbeta primers. Data came from immunoSEQ multiplex PCR; TCRdb stores just in-frame clones and leaves some out. In the table there are approximately 270,000 clones, 80% of which are singletons. What was sequenced was PBMCs. The receptors originated from a girl aged 2 to 10 in good health and CMV-seronegative.

The V and J genes are TRBV4-2 and TRBJ2-3; TRBD2 is a possible D gene (7 bases). The CDR3 extends over 17 amino acids. Per germline, CDR1 LGHNA and CDR2 YNFKEQ. The germline V and J ends were trimmed by 3 bases and 0 bases, with 16 bases remaining between them. In DNA, the CDR3 is TGTGCCAGCAGCCAGGATACAAGGGGGGGAAGCACAGATACGCAGTATTTT. Translated, it gives CASSQDTRGGSTDTQYF.

The V gene is TRBV6-6, the J gene TRBJ2-1, with 8 bases that match TRBD2. The CDR3 has 13 residues. Germline V lookup: CDR1 MNHNY, CDR2 SVGAGI (reference sequence). The V segment lost 5 bases and the J segment 9 bases; nucleotides outside the gene matches: 6. CDR3 sequence reads: CASSRREGSEQFF. CDR3 DNA sequence: TGTGCCAGCAGTCGCCGGGAGGGAAGTGAGCAGTTCTTC.

There are a few counts of this clone. The rearrangement uses TRBV5-1 and TRBJ2-6; TRBD2 agrees at 13 bases. The CDR3 length is 18 residues. With V trimmed by 3 bases and J by 2 bases, 5 bases remained unmatched. CDR1 and CDR2 (germline): SGHRS, YFSETQ. The CDR3 DNA follows: TGCGCCAGCAGCTCTCCGGGACTAGCGGGGACTGGGGCCAACGTCCTGACTTTC. Protein product: CASSSPGLAGTGANVLTF.